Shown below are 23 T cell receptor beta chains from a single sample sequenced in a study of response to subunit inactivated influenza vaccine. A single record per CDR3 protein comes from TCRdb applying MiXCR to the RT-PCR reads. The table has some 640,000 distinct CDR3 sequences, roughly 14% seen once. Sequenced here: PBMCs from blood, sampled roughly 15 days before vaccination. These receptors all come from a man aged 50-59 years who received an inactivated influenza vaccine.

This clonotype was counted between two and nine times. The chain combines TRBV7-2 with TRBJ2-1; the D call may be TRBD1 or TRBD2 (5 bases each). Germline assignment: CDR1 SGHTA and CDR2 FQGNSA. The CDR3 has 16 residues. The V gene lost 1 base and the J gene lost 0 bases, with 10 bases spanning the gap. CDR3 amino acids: CASSLVGTNSYNEQFF. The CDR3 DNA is TGTGCCAGCAGCTTAGTCGGGACCAACTCCTACAATGAGCAGTTCTTC.

CDR3 sequence reads: CASDPSRSYEQYF. Here the CDR3 DNA reads TGTGCCAGCGATCCATCCCGCTCCTACGAGCAGTACTTC. This chain uses TRBV2 with TRBJ2-7; unclear D gene. Germline-derived CDR1 and CDR2 are SNHLY and FYNNEI. Trimming shortened V by 8 bases and J by 0 bases, and 11 bases separated the two germline ends. There are 13 residues in the CDR3.

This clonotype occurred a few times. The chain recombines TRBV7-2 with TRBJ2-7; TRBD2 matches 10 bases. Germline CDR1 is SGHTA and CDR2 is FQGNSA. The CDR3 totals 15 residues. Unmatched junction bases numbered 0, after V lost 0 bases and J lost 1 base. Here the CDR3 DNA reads TGTGCCAGCAGCTTAGCTAGCGGGAGGTCCTACGAGCAGTACTTC. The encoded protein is CASSLASGRSYEQYF.

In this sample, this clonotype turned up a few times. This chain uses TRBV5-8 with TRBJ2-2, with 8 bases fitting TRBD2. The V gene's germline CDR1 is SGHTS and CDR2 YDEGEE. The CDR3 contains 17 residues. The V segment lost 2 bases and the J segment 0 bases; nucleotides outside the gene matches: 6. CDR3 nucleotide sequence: TGTGCCAGCAGCTTCTTCTACGGGGGGGCGAACACCGGGGAGCTGTTTTTT. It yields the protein CASSFFYGGANTGELFF.

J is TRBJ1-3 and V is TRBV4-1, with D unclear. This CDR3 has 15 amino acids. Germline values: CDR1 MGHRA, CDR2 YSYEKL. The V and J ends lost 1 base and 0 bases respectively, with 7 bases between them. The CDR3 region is CASSQAPGSGNTIYF. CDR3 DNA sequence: TGCGCCAGCAGCCAAGCGCCAGGCTCTGGAAACACCATATATTTT.

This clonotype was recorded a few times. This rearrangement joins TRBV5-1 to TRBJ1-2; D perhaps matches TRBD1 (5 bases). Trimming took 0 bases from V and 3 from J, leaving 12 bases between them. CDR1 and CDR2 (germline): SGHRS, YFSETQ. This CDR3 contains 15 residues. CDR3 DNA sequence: TGCGCCAGCAGCTTGGTAGGCAGGGCAGACTATGGCTACACCTTC. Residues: CASSLVGRADYGYTF.

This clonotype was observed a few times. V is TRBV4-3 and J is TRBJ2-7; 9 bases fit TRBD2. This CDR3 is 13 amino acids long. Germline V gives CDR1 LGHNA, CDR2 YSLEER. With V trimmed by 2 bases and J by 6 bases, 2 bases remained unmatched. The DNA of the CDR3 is TGCGCCAGCAGCCAACTAGCGGGATCCGAGCAGTACTTC. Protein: CASSQLAGSEQYF.

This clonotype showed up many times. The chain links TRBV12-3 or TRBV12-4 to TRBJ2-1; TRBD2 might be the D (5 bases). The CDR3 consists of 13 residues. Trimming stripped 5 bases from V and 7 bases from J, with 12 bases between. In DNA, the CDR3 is TGTGCCAGCAGTGTGGGCGGACTTAATGAGCAGTTCTTC. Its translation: CASSVGGLNEQFF.

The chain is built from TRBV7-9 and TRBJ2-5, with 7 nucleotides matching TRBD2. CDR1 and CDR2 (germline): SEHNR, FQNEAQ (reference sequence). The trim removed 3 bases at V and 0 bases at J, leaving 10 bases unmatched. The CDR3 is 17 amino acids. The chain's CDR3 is CASSLTRGSPDQETQYF. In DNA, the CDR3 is TGTGCCAGCAGCTTGACGCGGGGGAGCCCTGACCAAGAGACCCAGTACTTC.

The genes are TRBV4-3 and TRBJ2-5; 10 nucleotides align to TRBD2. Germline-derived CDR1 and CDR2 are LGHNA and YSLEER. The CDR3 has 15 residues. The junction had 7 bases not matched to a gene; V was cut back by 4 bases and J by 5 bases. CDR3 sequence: CASSPGLARGETQYF. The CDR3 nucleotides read TGCGCCAGCAGCCCGGGACTAGCGAGGGGGGAGACCCAGTACTTC.

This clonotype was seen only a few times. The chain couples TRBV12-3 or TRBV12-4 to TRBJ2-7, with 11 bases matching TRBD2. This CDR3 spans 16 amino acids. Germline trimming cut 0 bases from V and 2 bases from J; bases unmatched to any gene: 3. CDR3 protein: CASSLAQTSGAYEQYF. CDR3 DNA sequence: TGTGCCAGCAGTTTAGCGCAGACTAGCGGGGCCTACGAGCAGTACTTC.

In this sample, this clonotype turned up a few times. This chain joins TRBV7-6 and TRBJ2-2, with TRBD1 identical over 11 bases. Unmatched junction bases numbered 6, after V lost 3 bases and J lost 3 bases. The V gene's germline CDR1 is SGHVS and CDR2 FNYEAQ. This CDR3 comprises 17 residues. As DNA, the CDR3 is TGTGCCAGCAGCTTTCACCGGGACAGGGGGTACACCGGGGAGCTGTTTTTT. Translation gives CASSFHRDRGYTGELFF.

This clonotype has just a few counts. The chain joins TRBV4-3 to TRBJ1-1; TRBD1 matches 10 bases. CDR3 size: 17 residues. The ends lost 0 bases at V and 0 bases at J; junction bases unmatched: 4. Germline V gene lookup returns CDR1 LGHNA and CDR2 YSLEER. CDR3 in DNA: TGCGCCAGCAGCCAAGATCCAGGACAGGGGGTGAACACTGAAGCTTTCTTT. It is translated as CASSQDPGQGVNTEAFF.

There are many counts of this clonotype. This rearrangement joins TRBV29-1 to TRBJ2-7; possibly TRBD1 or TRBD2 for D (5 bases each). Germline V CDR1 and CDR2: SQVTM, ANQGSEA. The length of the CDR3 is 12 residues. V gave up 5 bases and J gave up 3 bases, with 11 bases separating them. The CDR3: CSVRRDLYEQYF. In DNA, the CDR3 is TGCAGCGTTCGCCGGGACCTCTACGAGCAGTACTTC.

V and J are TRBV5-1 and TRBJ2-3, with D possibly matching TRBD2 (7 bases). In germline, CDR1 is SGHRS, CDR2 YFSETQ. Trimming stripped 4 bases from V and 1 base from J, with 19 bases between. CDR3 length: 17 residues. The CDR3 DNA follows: TGCGCCAGCAGCGTGGTCATCACAGGGAGGGGCACAGATACGCAGTATTTT. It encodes CASSVVITGRGTDTQYF. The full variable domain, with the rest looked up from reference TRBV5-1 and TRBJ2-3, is KAGVTQTPRYLIKTRGQQVTLSCSPISGHRSVSWYQQTPGQGLQFLFEYFSETQRNKGNFPGRFSGRQFSNSRSEMNVSTLELGDSALYLCASSVVITGRGTDTQYFGPGTRLTVL.

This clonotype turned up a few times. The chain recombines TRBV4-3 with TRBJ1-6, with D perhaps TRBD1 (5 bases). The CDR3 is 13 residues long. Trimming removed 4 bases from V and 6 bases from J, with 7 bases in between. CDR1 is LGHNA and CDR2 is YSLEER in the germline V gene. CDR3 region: CASSRDGNSPLHF. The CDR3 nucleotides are TGCGCCAGCAGCCGGGACGGTAATTCACCCCTCCACTTT.

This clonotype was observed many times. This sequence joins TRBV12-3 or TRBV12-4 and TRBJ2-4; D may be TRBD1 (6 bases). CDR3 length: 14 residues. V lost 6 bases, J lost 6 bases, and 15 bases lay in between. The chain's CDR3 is CASRATGPGNIQYF. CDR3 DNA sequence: TGTGCCAGCAGGGCGACAGGCCCAGGAAACATTCAGTACTTC.

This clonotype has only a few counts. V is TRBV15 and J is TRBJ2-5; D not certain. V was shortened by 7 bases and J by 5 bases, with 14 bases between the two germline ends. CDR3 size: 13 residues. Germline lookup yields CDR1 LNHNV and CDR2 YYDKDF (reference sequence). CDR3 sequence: CATKAPTQETQYF. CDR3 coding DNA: TGTGCCACCAAAGCCCCTACCCAGGAGACCCAGTACTTC.

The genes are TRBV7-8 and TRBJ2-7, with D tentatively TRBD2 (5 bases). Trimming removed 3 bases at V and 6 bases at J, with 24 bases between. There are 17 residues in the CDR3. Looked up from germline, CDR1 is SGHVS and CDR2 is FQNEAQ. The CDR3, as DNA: TGTGCCAGCAGCTTTAGAAGCTTAGCTAGCCTTTTGGCCGAGCAGTACTTC. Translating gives CASSFRSLASLLAEQYF.

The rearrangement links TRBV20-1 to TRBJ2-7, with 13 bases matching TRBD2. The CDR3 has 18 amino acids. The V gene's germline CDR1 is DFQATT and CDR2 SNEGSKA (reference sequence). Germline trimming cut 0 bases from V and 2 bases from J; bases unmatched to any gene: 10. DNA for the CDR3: TGCAGTGCTAGAGATCGGACTAGCGGGAGCCCCGGCGCCTACGAGCAGTACTTC. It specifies CSARDRTSGSPGAYEQYF.

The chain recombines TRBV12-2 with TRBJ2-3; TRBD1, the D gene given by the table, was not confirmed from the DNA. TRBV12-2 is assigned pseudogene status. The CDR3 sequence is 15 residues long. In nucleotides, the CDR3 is TGTGCAAGTCGCCCCTCACAGGGGGAAGGTGTTACGCAGTATTTT. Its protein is CASRPSQGEGVTQYF.

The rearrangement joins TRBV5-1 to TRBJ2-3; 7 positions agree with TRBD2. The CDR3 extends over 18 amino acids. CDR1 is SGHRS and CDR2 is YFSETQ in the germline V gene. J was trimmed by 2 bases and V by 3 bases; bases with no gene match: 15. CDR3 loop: CASSSGILAARPTDTQYF. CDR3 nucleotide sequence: TGCGCCAGCAGCTCAGGAATTCTAGCGGCACGTCCCACAGATACGCAGTATTTT.

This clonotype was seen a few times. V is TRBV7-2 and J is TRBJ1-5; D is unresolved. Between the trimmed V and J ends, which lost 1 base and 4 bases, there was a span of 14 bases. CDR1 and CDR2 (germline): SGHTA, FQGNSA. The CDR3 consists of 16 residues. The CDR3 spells CASSLGIGLGNQPQHF. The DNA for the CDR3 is TGTGCCAGCAGCTTAGGTATAGGGCTGGGGAATCAGCCCCAGCATTTT.